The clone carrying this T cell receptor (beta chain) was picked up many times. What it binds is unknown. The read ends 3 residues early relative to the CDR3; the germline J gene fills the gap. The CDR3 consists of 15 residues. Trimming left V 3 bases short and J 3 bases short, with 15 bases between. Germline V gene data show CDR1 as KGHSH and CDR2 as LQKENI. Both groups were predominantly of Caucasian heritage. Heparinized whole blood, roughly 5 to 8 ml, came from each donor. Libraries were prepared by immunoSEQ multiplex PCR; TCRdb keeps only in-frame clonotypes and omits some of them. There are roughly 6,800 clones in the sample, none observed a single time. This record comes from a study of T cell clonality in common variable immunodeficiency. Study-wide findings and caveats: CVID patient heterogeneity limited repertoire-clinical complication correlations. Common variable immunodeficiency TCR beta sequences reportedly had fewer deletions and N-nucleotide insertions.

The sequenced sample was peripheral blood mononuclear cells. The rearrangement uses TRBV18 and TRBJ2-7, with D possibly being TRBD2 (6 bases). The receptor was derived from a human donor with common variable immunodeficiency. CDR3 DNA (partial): TGTGCCAGCTCACCTAATAACGGACTACTCTACGAG. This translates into CASSPNNGLLYE. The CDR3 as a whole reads CASSPNNGLLYEQYF.